This T cell receptor (beta chain) emerged from a study of cytomegalovirus exposure and HLA in healthy donors. Note on this clone: Its antigen is not known.

PCR primers comprised 60 Vbeta and 13 Jbeta primers. Original methodology: Later work found roughly 80 million unique TCR beta chains, with 9 million to 13 million shared. Here immunoSEQ multiplex PCR was the method, and the copy in TCRdb shows in-frame clones only, minus some. The DNA was the basis for D and trimming; V, J and clone size are from that table. This repertoire shows about 220,000 clones, roughly 84% found once; its top ten account for more than 0.6%. V was shortened by 5 bases and J by 4 bases, with 17 bases between the two germline ends. This CDR3 region has 15 residues. Germline assignment: CDR1 SGHVS and CDR2 FQNEAQ. Study-wide findings and caveats: When the data were analyzed later, several of the most significant clusters appeared to be linked to common viral pathogens. A classifier reportedly called cytomegalovirus status with high sensitivity and specificity.

The source of this sequence is a boy under 10 years old in good health and CMV-seronegative. The rearrangement joins TRBV7-8 to TRBJ2-5; D is possibly TRBD1 (6 bases). Sequenced sample: PBMCs. The CDR3 DNA reads as TGTGCCAGCAGCCCTATCGGACAGAGGGGAGAGACCCAGTACTTC. It encodes CASSPIGQRGETQYF.